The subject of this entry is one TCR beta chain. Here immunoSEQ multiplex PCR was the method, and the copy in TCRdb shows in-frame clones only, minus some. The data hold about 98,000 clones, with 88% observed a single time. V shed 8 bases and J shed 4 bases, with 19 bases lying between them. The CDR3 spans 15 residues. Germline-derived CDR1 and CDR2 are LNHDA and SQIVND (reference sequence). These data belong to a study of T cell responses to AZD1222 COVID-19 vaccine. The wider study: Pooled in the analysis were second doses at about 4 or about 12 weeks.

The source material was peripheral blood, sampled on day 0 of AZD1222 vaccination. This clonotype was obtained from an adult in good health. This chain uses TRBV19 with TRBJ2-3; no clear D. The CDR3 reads CASSSLDAGSDTQYF. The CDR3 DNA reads TGTGCCAGTTCAAGTCTGGACGCCGGTTCAGATACGCAGTATTTT.